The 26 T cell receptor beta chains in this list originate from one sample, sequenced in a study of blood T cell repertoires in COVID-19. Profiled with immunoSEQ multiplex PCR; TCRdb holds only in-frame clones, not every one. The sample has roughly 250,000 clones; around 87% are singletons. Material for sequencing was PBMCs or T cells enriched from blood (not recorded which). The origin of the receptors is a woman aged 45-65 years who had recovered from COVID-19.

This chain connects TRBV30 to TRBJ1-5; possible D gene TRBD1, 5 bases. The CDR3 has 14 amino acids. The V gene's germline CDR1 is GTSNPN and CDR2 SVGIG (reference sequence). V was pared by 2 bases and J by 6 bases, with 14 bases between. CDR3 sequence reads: CAWSSGGVSQPQHF. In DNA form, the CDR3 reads TGTGCCTGGAGTTCAGGAGGGGTCAGTCAGCCCCAGCATTTT.

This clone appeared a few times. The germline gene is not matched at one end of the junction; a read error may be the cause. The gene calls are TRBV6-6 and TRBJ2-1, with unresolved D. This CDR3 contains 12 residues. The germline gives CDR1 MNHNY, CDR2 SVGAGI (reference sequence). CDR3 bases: TGTGCCAGCAGTTACTCCGACAATGAGCAGTTCTTC. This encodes CASSYSDNEQFF.

The chain's CDR3 is CASSVTGEAYEQYF. CDR3 nucleotides: TGTGCCAGCAGCGTGACAGGGGAGGCCTACGAGCAGTACTTC. The chain uses TRBV7-9 and TRBJ2-7, with TRBD1 identical over 8 bases. The V and J ends lost 5 bases and 2 bases, in that order; junction bases with no gene match: 5. CDR1 and CDR2 (germline): SEHNR, FQNEAQ (reference sequence). CDR3 length: 14 residues.

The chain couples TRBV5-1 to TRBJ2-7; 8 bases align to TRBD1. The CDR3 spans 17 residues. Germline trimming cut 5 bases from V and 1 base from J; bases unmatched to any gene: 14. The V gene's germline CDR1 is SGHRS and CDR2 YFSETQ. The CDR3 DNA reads TGCGCCAGCAGTAAAGGGACAGGCTCGCGGTCTTCCTACGAGCAGTACTTC. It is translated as CASSKGTGSRSSYEQYF.

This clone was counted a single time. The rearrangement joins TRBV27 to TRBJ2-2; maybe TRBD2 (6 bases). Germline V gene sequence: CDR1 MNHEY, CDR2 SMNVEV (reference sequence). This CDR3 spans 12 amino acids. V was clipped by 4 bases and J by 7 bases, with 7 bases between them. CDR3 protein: CASSWGDGELFF. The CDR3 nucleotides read TGTGCCAGCAGTTGGGGGGACGGGGAGCTGTTTTTT.

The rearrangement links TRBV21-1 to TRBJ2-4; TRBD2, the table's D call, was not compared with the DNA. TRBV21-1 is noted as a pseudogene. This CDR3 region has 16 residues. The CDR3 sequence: CASSKAREIAKNIQYF. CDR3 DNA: TGTGCCAGCAGCAAAGCTCGGGAAATAGCCAAAAACATTCAGTACTTC.

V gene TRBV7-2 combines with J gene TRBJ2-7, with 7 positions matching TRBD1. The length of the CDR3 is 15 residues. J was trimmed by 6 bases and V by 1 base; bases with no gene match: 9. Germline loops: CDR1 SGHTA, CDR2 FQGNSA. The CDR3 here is CASSLVPDRWSEQYF. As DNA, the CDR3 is TGTGCCAGCAGCTTAGTTCCGGACAGGTGGTCCGAGCAGTACTTC.

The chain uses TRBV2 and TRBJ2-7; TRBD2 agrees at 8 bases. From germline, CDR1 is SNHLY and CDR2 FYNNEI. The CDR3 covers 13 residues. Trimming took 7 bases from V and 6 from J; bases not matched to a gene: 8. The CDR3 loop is CASNPAGAREQYF. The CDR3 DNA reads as TGTGCCAGCAATCCAGCGGGAGCGCGCGAGCAGTACTTC.

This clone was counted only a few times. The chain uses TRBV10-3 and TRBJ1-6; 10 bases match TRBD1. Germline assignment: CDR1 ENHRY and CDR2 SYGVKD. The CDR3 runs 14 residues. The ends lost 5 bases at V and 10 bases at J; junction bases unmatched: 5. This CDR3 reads CAISLGQGKSPLHF. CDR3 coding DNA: TGTGCCATCAGTCTGGGACAGGGGAAATCACCCCTCCACTTT.

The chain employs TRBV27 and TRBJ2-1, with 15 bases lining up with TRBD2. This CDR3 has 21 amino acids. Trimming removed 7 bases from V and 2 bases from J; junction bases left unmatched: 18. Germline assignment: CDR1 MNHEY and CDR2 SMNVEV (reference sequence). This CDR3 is CASKHRGQGTSGRSPYNEQFF. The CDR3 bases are TGTGCCAGCAAACACCGCGGACAGGGGACTAGCGGGAGGTCCCCCTACAATGAGCAGTTCTTC.

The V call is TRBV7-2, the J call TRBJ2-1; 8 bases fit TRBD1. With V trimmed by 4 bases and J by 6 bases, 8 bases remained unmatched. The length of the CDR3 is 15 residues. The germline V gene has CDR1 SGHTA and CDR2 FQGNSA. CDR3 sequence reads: CASSSRTGISNEQFF. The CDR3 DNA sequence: TGTGCCAGCAGCTCGAGGACAGGGATCAGCAATGAGCAGTTCTTC.

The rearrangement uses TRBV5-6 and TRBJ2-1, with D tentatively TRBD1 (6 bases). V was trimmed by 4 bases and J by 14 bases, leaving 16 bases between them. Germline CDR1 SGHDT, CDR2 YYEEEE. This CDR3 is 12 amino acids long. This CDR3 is CASSRRQDPKFF. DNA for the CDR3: TGTGCCAGCAGCAGACGACAGGACCCGAAGTTCTTC.

CDR3 in DNA: TGTGCCAGCTGCCAACTAGCGGGAGGGCCCTACGAGCAGTACTTC. Amino acid sequence: CASCQLAGGPYEQYF. The chain joins TRBV18 to TRBJ2-7; 13 bases agree with TRBD2. Per the germline V gene, CDR1 is KGHSH and CDR2 is LQKENI. The CDR3 loop spans 15 amino acids. Losses at the gene ends were 7 bases for V and 2 bases for J; bases not matched to a gene: 5.

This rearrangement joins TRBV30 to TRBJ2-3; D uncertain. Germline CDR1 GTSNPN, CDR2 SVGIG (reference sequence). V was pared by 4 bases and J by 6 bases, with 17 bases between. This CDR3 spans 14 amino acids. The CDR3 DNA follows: TGTGCCTGGACGGGTACCCGCCCGCCGGATACGCAGTATTTT. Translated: CAWTGTRPPDTQYF.

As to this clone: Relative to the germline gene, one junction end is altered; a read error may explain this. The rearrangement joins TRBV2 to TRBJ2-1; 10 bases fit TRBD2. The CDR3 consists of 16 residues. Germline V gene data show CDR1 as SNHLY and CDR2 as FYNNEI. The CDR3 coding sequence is TGTGCCAGCAGCGAAGCCGGAGCGGGAGGGCCCTATGAGCAGTTCTTC. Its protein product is CASSEAGAGGPYEQFF.

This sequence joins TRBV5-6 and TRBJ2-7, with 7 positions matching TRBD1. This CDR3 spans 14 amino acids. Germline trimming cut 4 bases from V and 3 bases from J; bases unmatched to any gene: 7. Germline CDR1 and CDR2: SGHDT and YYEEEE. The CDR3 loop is CASSSRDSGYEQYF. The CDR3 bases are TGTGCCAGCAGCAGCCGGGACAGCGGCTACGAGCAGTACTTC.

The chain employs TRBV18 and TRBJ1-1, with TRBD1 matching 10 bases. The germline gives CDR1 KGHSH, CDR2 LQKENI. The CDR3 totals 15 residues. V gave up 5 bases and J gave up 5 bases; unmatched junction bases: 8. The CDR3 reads CASSSRQGAGTEAFF. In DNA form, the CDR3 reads TGTGCCAGCTCATCTCGACAGGGGGCAGGGACTGAAGCTTTCTTT.

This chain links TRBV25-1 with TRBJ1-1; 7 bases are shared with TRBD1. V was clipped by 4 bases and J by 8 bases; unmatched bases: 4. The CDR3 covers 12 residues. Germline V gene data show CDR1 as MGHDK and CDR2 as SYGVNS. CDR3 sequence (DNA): TGTGCCAGCAGTGCCCAGGACAGGGAAGCTTTCTTT. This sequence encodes CASSAQDREAFF.

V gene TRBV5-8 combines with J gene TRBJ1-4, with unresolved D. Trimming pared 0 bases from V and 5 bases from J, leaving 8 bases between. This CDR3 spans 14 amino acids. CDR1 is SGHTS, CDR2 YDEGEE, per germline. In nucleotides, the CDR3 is TGTGCCAGCAGCTTGGATGTTGAGAATGAAAAACTGTTTTTT. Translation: CASSLDVENEKLFF.

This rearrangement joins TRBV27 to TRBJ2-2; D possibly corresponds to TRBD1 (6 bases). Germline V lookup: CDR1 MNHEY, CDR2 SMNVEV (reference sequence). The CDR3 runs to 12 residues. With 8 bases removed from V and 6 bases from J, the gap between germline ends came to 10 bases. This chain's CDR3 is CASCSGAGELFF. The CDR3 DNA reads TGTGCCAGCTGCTCAGGGGCCGGGGAGCTGTTTTTT.

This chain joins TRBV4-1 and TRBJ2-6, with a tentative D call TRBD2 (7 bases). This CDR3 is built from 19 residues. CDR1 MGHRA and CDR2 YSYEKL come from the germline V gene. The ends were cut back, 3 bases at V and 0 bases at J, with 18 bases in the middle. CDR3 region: CASSHGRGGPGSGANVLTF. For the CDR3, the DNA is TGCGCCAGCAGCCACGGTAGGGGGGGCCCCGGCTCTGGGGCCAACGTCCTGACTTTC.

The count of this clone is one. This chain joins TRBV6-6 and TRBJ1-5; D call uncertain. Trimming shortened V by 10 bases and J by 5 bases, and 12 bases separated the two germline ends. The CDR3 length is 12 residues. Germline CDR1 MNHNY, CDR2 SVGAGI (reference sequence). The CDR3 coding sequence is TGTGCCATCAGCTCGAGGGATCAGCCCCAGCATTTT. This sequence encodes CAISSRDQPQHF.

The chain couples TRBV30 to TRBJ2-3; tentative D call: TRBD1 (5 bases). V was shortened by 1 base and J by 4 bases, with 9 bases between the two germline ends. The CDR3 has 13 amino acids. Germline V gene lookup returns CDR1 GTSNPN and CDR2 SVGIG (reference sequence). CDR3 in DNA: TGTGCCTGGAGTGCCCCAGGGCCAGATACGCAGTATTTT. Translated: CAWSAPGPDTQYF.

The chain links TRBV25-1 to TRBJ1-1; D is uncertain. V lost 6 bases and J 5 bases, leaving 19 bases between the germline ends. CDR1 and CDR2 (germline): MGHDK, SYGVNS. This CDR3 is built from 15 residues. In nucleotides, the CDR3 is TGTGCCAGCAGCGAGGGAAGGGTGAGGAAAACTGAAGCTTTCTTT. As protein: CASSEGRVRKTEAFF. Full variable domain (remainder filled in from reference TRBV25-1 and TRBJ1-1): EADIYQTPRYLVIGTGKKITLECSQTMGHDKMYWYQQDPGMELHLIHYSYGVNSTEKGDLSSESTVSRIRTEHFPLTLESARPSHTSQYLCASSEGRVRKTEAFFGQGTRLTVV.

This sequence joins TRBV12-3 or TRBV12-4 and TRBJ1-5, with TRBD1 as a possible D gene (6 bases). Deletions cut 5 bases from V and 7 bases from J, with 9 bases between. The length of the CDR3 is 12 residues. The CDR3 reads CASSLQGQPQHF. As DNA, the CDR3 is TGTGCCAGCAGTCTACAGGGCCAGCCCCAGCATTTT.

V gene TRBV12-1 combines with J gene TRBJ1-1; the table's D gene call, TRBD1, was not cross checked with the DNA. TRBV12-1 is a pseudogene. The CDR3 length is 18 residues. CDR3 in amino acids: CASSFARINRQRLTEAFF. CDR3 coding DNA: TGTGCCAGCAGCTTTGCCCGAATAAATAGACAGAGACTCACTGAAGCTTTCTTT.